The 7 T cell receptor beta chains in this list originate from one sample, sequenced in a study of molecular identifiers for immune sequencing clone quantification. Using its own MiXCR run on the PCR reads, TCRdb lists one record per CDR3 protein. The sample holds some 89,000 distinct CDR3 sequences, approximately 24% seen once. The sequencing input was naive CD8+ T cells from blood, with Jurkat cell RNA spiked in. Subset noted: FACS-sorted CD8+CD4-CCR7+CD45RA+ naive T cells. The receptors here all came from a human donor in good health. Some libraries in this study had Jurkat cell RNA spiked in.

As concerns this clonotype: A read error may be the cause here, since a much bigger clone is one base away. Since the CDR3 does not end with the conserved phenylalanine or tryptophan, this likely comes from a read error. The CDR3 DNA follows: TGCGCCAGCAGCCAAACAGGGGGGTTGATATACGAGCAGTACTAC. Amino acids: CASSQTGGLIYEQYY. The genes are TRBV4-1 and TRBJ2-7, with 8 bases identical to TRBD1. CDR1 and CDR2 from the germline V gene are MGHRA and YSYEKL. The junction had 7 bases not matched to a gene; V was cut back by 2 bases and J by 4 bases. This CDR3 is 15 amino acids long.

This clonotype showed up many times. The chain combines TRBV7-9 with TRBJ2-1, with 7 bases matching TRBD1. Germline V CDR1 and CDR2: SEHNR, FQNEAQ (reference sequence). Trimming removed 1 base from V and 0 bases from J; junction bases left unmatched: 0. This CDR3 is built from 15 residues. The CDR3 nucleotides are TGTGCCAGCAGCTTAGGGGACAGCTCCTACAATGAGCAGTTCTTC. Its translation is CASSLGDSSYNEQFF. Full variable domain (remainder filled in from reference TRBV7-9 and TRBJ2-1): DTGVSQNPRHKITKRGQNVTFRCDPISEHNRLYWYRQTLGQGPEFLTYFQNEAQLEKSRLLSDRFSAERPKGSFSTLEIQRTEQGDSAMYLCASSLGDSSYNEQFFGPGTRLTVL.

The rearrangement joins TRBV27 to TRBJ2-1; D gene ambiguous. Germline assignment: CDR1 MNHEY and CDR2 SMNVEV (reference sequence). The CDR3 runs 15 residues. V shed 5 bases and J shed 0 bases, with 11 bases lying between them. CDR3 nucleotides: TGTGCCAGCAGTGGCGCAGTGAGCTCCTACAATGAGCAGTTCTTC. Translated: CASSGAVSSYNEQFF.

On this clonotype: An end of the junction does not agree with germline; a read error may underlie this. The rearrangement joins TRBV7-9 to TRBJ2-7; D is possibly TRBD2 (7 bases). The CDR3 is made up of 15 amino acids. Germline V gene lookup returns CDR1 SEHNR and CDR2 FQNEAQ (reference sequence). CDR3 in DNA: TGTGCCAGCAGCTTAGAGCAGGGGTGGGACTACGAGCAGCACTTC. The encoded protein is CASSLEQGWDYEQHF.

Regarding this clonotype: This may be a read error, as it is one base from a much larger clone. J is TRBJ2-2 and V is TRBV6-6, with D hard to call. The CDR3 is 14 residues long. Trimming removed 0 bases at V and 6 bases at J, with 8 bases between. In germline, CDR1 is MNHNY, CDR2 SVGAGI (reference sequence). The CDR3 nucleotides are TGTGCCAGCAGTTACTCGCGCGATTCCGGGGAGCTGTTTTTT. As protein: CASSYSRDSGELFF.

This clonotype was seen at least ten times. The genes are TRBV30 and TRBJ1-6, with a possible D match to TRBD1 (6 bases). Germline V gene sequence: CDR1 GTSNPN, CDR2 SVGIG (reference sequence). CDR3 length equals 14 residues. V lost 4 bases and J lost 9, with 16 bases in between. This CDR3 is CAWNSGAGGSPLHF. Written as DNA, the CDR3 is TGTGCCTGGAATTCGGGGGCCGGCGGTTCACCCCTCCACTTT.

Points on this clonotype: One base away lies a much larger clone, so this may be a sequencing read error. The CDR3 spells CASSLRGGYPGAFF. The CDR3 DNA sequence: TGTGCCAGCAGCTTGAGGGGGGGCTACCCTGGAGCTTTCTTT. This chain joins TRBV5-6 and TRBJ1-1; the D gene is possibly TRBD1 (6 bases). Trimming shortened V by 1 base and J by 10 bases, and 17 bases separated the two germline ends. In germline, CDR1 is SGHDT, CDR2 YYEEEE. The CDR3 has 14 residues.